Following are 16 T cell receptor beta chains from one sample sequenced in a study of Graves' ophthalmopathy and Graves' hyperthyroidism. The authors amplified TCR beta CDR3 regions, and they did so from RNA transcripts for repertoire sequencing. The first-round RT-PCR employed HTBI primers together with the Qiagen OneStep RT-PCR kit. A multiplex PCR was then performed as the second round. In TCRdb, the multiplex PCR reads were re-called with MiXCR into one record per CDR3 protein. The sample lists around 1,000,000 distinct CDR3 sequences, about 35% occurring once. Sequencing input: peripheral blood or thyroid tissue (not recorded which). These receptors all stem from an adult man with Graves' hyperthyroidism.

The rearrangement joins TRBV7-9 to TRBJ1-2; 12 bases line up with TRBD1. After removal of 5 bases from V and 4 bases from J, the junction contained 5 bases not matched to a gene. Germline V gives CDR1 SEHNR, CDR2 FQNEAQ (reference sequence). This CDR3 has 15 residues. CDR3 region: CASSIGTGGFYGYTF. The DNA of the CDR3 is TGTGCCAGCAGCATAGGGACAGGGGGCTTCTATGGCTACACCTTC.

CDR3 in DNA: TGTGCCAGCAGCTTAGTGGTCGGCCCAGGGGCGGTGCAGACCCAGTACTTC. It codes for CASSLVVGPGAVQTQYF. The chain couples TRBV7-2 to TRBJ2-5; D is possibly TRBD1 (6 bases). The CDR3 has 17 amino acids. Germline V lookup: CDR1 SGHTA, CDR2 FQGNSA. V lost 1 base and J 6 bases, leaving 21 bases between the germline ends.

The rearrangement uses TRBV11-1 and TRBJ2-7; D is ambiguous. CDR3 size: 15 residues. Germline CDR1 reads SGHAT; CDR2 reads FQDESV (reference sequence). The V and J ends lost 3 bases and 6 bases respectively, with 18 bases between them. In nucleotides, the CDR3 is TGTGCCAGCAGCTTGGAACCGTACATGGTTTCCGAGCAGTACTTC. Translating it yields CASSLEPYMVSEQYF.

In regard to this clonotype: Given a much more abundant clone one base away, this may be a read error. This chain joins TRBV7-9 and TRBJ2-2; D uncertain. The length of the CDR3 is 14 residues. Germline assignment: CDR1 SEHNR and CDR2 FQNEAQ (reference sequence). CDR3 sequence reads: CAGSIDWVSGELFF. The CDR3 DNA follows: TGTGCCGGCAGCATCGACTGGGTGTCCGGGGAGCTGTTTTTT.

The table lists this clonotype with many counts. This chain links TRBV29-1 with TRBJ2-5; 7 bases match TRBD2. Germline V lookup: CDR1 SQVTM, CDR2 ANQGSEA. The CDR3 extends over 13 amino acids. V dropped 4 bases and J dropped 6; count of bases not matched to a gene: 8. The CDR3 sequence: CSVGAGEMKTQYF. CDR3 nucleotide sequence: TGCAGCGTTGGGGCGGGAGAAATGAAGACCCAGTACTTC. Variable domain in full (rest from reference TRBV29-1 and TRBJ2-5): SAVISQKPSRDICQRGTSLTIQCQVDSQVTMMFWYRQQPGQSLTLIATANQGSEATYESGFVIDKFPISRPNLTFSTLTVSNMSPEDSSIYLCSVGAGEMKTQYFGPGTRLLVL.

The chain recombines TRBV6-4 with TRBJ2-2, with a weak D call TRBD2 (5 bases). This CDR3 has 11 amino acids. Trimming removed 6 bases from V and 7 bases from J, with 6 bases in between. Per the germline V gene, CDR1 is MRHNA and CDR2 is SNTAGT. The CDR3 DNA reads as TGTGCCAGCAGGGCGGGCGGGGAGCTGTTTTTT. Amino acids: CASRAGGELFF.

This clonotype came up many times. The chain links TRBV12-3 or TRBV12-4 to TRBJ1-2, with D maybe TRBD1 (5 bases). The V and J ends lost 5 bases and 8 bases respectively, with 18 bases between them. This CDR3 region has 14 residues. The DNA of the CDR3 is TGTGCCAGCAGTCAAAGGGGTTGGGATCTAGGCTACACCTTC. Protein product: CASSQRGWDLGYTF.

In this sample, this clonotype turned up many times. The chain recombines TRBV5-8 with TRBJ1-1; tentative D call: TRBD1 (6 bases). The germline V gene has CDR1 SGHTS and CDR2 YDEGEE. V was clipped by 2 bases and J by 11 bases, with 13 bases between them. There are 12 residues in the CDR3. CDR3 protein: CASSFGTRSAFF. In DNA form, the CDR3 reads TGTGCCAGCAGCTTTGGGACACGATCGGCTTTCTTT.

In this sample, this clonotype turned up many times. This rearrangement joins TRBV19 to TRBJ1-1; D is ambiguous. The CDR3 is made up of 13 amino acids. In germline, CDR1 is LNHDA, CDR2 SQIVND (reference sequence). The V end was cut by 7 bases, the J end by 11 bases, with 20 bases between. The CDR3 sequence: CASKAGPGRAAFF. CDR3 nucleotide sequence: TGTGCCAGTAAGGCCGGCCCTGGGCGCGCGGCTTTCTTT.

This clonotype was counted between two and nine times. The chain recombines TRBV20-1 with TRBJ1-1; the match to TRBD1 covers 7 bases. The V segment lost 6 bases and the J segment 3 bases; nucleotides outside the gene matches: 16. Looked up from germline, CDR1 is DFQATT and CDR2 is SNEGSKA (reference sequence). The CDR3 is made up of 16 amino acids. The DNA of the CDR3 is TGCAGTGCCAGTGACCCCTTGACAGGGATGGACACTGAAGCTTTCTTT. This gives the protein CSASDPLTGMDTEAFF.

This clonotype was found a few times. The V call is TRBV12-3 or TRBV12-4, the J call TRBJ2-7, with 10 positions matching TRBD1. Trimming took 6 bases from V and 5 from J; bases not matched to a gene: 10. CDR3 size: 15 residues. CDR3 bases: TGTGCCAGCAGGTTCAGGTCAGGGACAGGGGACGAGCAGTACTTC. Amino acid sequence: CASRFRSGTGDEQYF.

This chain connects TRBV15 to TRBJ1-2; 11 bases map to TRBD1. The germline V gene encodes CDR1 LNHNV and CDR2 YYDKDF (reference sequence). The CDR3 runs 19 residues. After removal of 5 bases from V and 5 bases from J, the junction contained 19 bases not matched to a gene. The CDR3, as DNA: TGTGCCACCAGCCCCAAGCCGCCAGGACAGGGGGCGCGTTCTTATGGCTACACCTTC. Protein: CATSPKPPGQGARSYGYTF.

The J gene is TRBJ2-5, the V gene TRBV6-2 or TRBV6-3; D may correspond to TRBD1 or TRBD2 (5 bases each). This CDR3 comprises 14 residues. Per germline, CDR1 MNHEY and CDR2 SVGEGT. V was pared by 8 bases and J by 7 bases, with 20 bases between. The chain's CDR3 is CASGIGDPSGTQYF. In DNA, the CDR3 is TGTGCCAGCGGAATCGGGGACCCCAGCGGGACCCAGTACTTC.

This clonotype was observed many times. V is TRBV7-9 and J is TRBJ2-7; 8 nucleotides line up with TRBD1. CDR1 is SEHNR, CDR2 FQNEAQ, per germline (reference sequence). The trim removed 1 base at V and 5 bases at J, leaving 7 bases unmatched. This CDR3 region has 15 residues. CDR3 nucleotides: TGTGCCAGCAGCTTAGAGACAGGGGTTGCCCACGAGCAGTACTTC. Translating it yields CASSLETGVAHEQYF. Drawing the rest from reference TRBV7-9 and TRBJ2-7, the complete variable domain is DTGVSQNPRHKITKRGQNVTFRCDPISEHNRLYWYRQTLGQGPEFLTYFQNEAQLEKSRLLSDRFSAERPKGSFSTLEIQRTEQGDSAMYLCASSLETGVAHEQYFGPGTRLTVT.

The V gene is TRBV27, the J gene TRBJ1-6; D is perhaps TRBD1 (5 bases). V shed 3 bases and J shed 10 bases, with 16 bases lying between them. Germline lookup yields CDR1 MNHEY and CDR2 SMNVEV (reference sequence). This CDR3 is 15 amino acids long. CDR3 loop: CASSFGQRGQSPLHF. The CDR3 bases are TGTGCCAGCAGTTTCGGACAAAGGGGCCAATCACCCCTCCACTTT.

Regarding this clonotype: This may stem from a read error, because a much larger clone lies one nucleotide away. The conserved closing phenylalanine or tryptophan is absent in this CDR3, likely reflecting a read error. This chain links TRBV7-8 with TRBJ2-5, with TRBD1 matching 9 bases. The CDR3 length is 15 residues. Germline V lookup: CDR1 SGHVS, CDR2 FQNEAQ. CDR3 sequence: CASSTRDRAFETQYL. The CDR3, as DNA: TGCGCCAGCAGCACCCGGGACAGGGCCTTCGAGACCCAGTACCTC.